Below are 17 T cell receptor beta chains sequenced from a single sample in a study of preoperative IRX-2 immunotherapy in early breast cancer. Indicated treatment: preoperative locoregional IRX-2 cytokine immunotherapy. Libraries were prepared by immunoSEQ multiplex PCR; TCRdb keeps only in-frame clonotypes and omits some of them. The table records around 40,000 clones, approximately 80% of them present only once. Sequencing was performed on tumor tissue, taken after IRX-2 immunotherapy. These receptors all stem from a human donor with breast cancer.

This clone appeared a few times. The CDR3 reads CASSLGRGYSGANVLTF. As DNA, the CDR3 is TGTGCCAGCAGCTTGGGCAGGGGCTACTCTGGGGCCAACGTCCTGACTTTC. The chain links TRBV11-3 to TRBJ2-6; weak D call: TRBD1 (6 bases). V shed 3 bases and J shed 0 bases, with 12 bases lying between them. CDR1 is SGHNT and CDR2 is YENEEA in the germline V gene. This CDR3 is built from 17 residues.

This clone has a handful of counts. V is TRBV11-3 and J is TRBJ2-2; 9 nucleotides line up with TRBD2. There are 16 residues in the CDR3. V was clipped by 3 bases and J by 11 bases; unmatched bases: 13. Germline V gene sequence: CDR1 SGHNT, CDR2 YENEEA. This CDR3 reads CASSFSLSSGVGELFF. The CDR3 nucleotides are TGTGCCAGCAGCTTTTCCTTATCTAGCGGGGTGGGAGAGCTGTTTTTT.

The chain joins TRBV14 to TRBJ2-1; 9 bases are a match to TRBD1. CDR1 and CDR2 (germline): SGHDN, FVKESK. This CDR3 comprises 15 residues. J was trimmed by 9 bases and V by 1 base; bases with no gene match: 7. The CDR3 region has the DNA TGTGCCAGCAGCCAAGCGGGACAGGGAGAGGGTGAGCAGTTCTTC. This gives the protein CASSQAGQGEGEQFF.

The chain combines TRBV5-1 with TRBJ1-1; 7 bases fit TRBD1. The CDR3 is 15 amino acids. V lost 0 bases to trimming and J lost 2 bases; unmatched junction nucleotides: 4. The germline gives CDR1 SGHRS, CDR2 YFSETQ. The CDR3 sequence is CASSLGTGHNTEAFF. Here the CDR3 DNA reads TGCGCCAGCAGCTTGGGGACAGGACATAACACTGAAGCTTTCTTT.

The gene calls are TRBV28 and TRBJ1-2, with unresolved D. The V gene's germline CDR1 is MDHEN and CDR2 SYDVKM. The CDR3 has 14 amino acids. With 6 bases removed from V and 4 bases from J, the gap between germline ends came to 15 bases. In DNA, the CDR3 is TGTGCCAGCAGGAACACGGGGATGGTCTATGGCTACACCTTC. Encoded protein: CASRNTGMVYGYTF.

J is TRBJ2-1 and V is TRBV12-5, with 7 bases lining up with TRBD1. V trimming: 5 bases; J trimming: 2 bases; junction bases outside the gene matches: 3. The CDR3 extends over 14 amino acids. Per the germline V gene, CDR1 is LGHNT and CDR2 is FRNRAP. CDR3 sequence reads: CASGPGGPYNEQFF. The CDR3 DNA follows: TGTGCTAGTGGTCCAGGGGGACCCTACAATGAGCAGTTCTTC.

The chain employs TRBV14 and TRBJ2-2, with D tentatively TRBD1 (5 bases). CDR3 length equals 16 residues. CDR1 is SGHDN and CDR2 is FVKESK in the germline V gene. Trimming removed 0 bases at V and 6 bases at J, with 14 bases between. CDR3 bases: TGTGCCAGCAGCCAAGATTCCAGGGTGTGGTCCGGGGAGCTGTTTTTT. Translating it yields CASSQDSRVWSGELFF.

The J gene is TRBJ1-2, the V gene TRBV12-5, with 7 bases fitting TRBD1. V gave up 0 bases and J gave up 8 bases; unmatched junction bases: 6. The CDR3 is 14 residues long. CDR1 is LGHNT, CDR2 FRNRAP, per germline. CDR3: CASGLVGAGGGYTF. The CDR3 bases are TGTGCTAGTGGTTTGGTAGGAGCAGGGGGAGGCTACACCTTC.

The chain uses TRBV6-8 and TRBJ2-7; TRBD1 agrees at 11 bases. Per germline, CDR1 MNHGY and CDR2 SAAAGT. This CDR3 is built from 14 residues. J lost 6 bases, V lost 10 bases, and 11 bases had no gene match. The CDR3 DNA is TGTGCCATCAGCGAGGGACAGGGGGTCCGCGAGCAGTACTTC. It yields the protein CAISEGQGVREQYF.

V is TRBV25-1 and J is TRBJ1-6; D unresolved. The CDR3 totals 14 residues. Per germline, CDR1 MGHDK and CDR2 SYGVNS. V gave up 1 base and J gave up 9 bases, with 10 bases separating them. For the CDR3, the DNA is TGTGCCAGCAGTGAATGGGAGATTGGTTCACCCCTCCACTTT. This encodes CASSEWEIGSPLHF.

This clone was picked up one time. The chain links TRBV29-1 to TRBJ1-2; D is possibly TRBD1 (5 bases). The CDR3 contains 12 residues. Germline CDR1 reads SQVTM; CDR2 reads ANQGSEA. Trimming shortened V by 4 bases and J by 5 bases, and 11 bases separated the two germline ends. The CDR3 DNA reads as TGCAGCGTTGGGCAGGGATCATATGGCTACACCTTC. This translates into CSVGQGSYGYTF.

The chain links TRBV30 to TRBJ2-2, with 9 bases identical to TRBD1. V shed 7 bases and J 3 bases; nucleotides not matched to a gene: 6. Germline V gene data show CDR1 as GTSNPN and CDR2 as SVGIG (reference sequence). The CDR3 has 14 residues. CDR3 in DNA: TGTGCCTTATCGGGACAGGGCGACACCGGGGAGCTGTTTTTT. This codes for CALSGQGDTGELFF. Supplemented by reference TRBV30 and TRBJ2-2, the full variable domain reads SQTIHQWPATLVQPVGSPLSLECTVEGTSNPNLYWYRQAAGRGLQLLFYSVGIGQISSEVPQNLSASRPQDRQFILSSKKLLLSDSGFYLCALSGQGDTGELFFGEGSRLTVL.

The rearrangement uses TRBV5-1 and TRBJ2-7; 9 bases are a match to TRBD1. Losses at the gene ends were 4 bases for V and 2 bases for J; bases not matched to a gene: 4. Germline CDR1 and CDR2: SGHRS and YFSETQ. The CDR3 contains 14 residues. The DNA for the CDR3 is TGCGCCAGCAGCATGCGGACAGGGGCCTACGAGCAGTACTTC. Translated, it gives CASSMRTGAYEQYF.

This clone was detected a few times. This sequence joins TRBV28 and TRBJ2-3; maybe TRBD1 (6 bases). Germline V gene data show CDR1 as MDHEN and CDR2 as SYDVKM. The CDR3 loop spans 15 amino acids. V was shortened by 1 base and J by 7 bases, with 15 bases between the two germline ends. CDR3 residues: CASSLSGDRRNTQYF. The CDR3 bases are TGTGCCAGCAGTTTATCAGGGGACCGTCGAAATACGCAGTATTTT.

CDR3 region: CATYSGRNTGELFF. The CDR3 bases are TGTGCCACCTACAGCGGGAGGAACACCGGGGAGCTGTTTTTT. V gene TRBV7-7 combines with J gene TRBJ2-2, with 8 bases aligning to TRBD2. In germline, CDR1 is SSHAT, CDR2 FNYEAQ (reference sequence). J gave up 1 base and V 10 bases, and 5 bases lay outside the gene matches. CDR3 length equals 14 residues.

The chain recombines TRBV7-1 with TRBJ2-2; 7 bases map to TRBD1. TRBV7-1 is identified as an open reading frame with a role that is uncertain. The CDR3 is 14 residues long. V trimming: 4 bases; J trimming: 1 base; junction bases outside the gene matches: 0. The CDR3 DNA sequence: TGTGCCAGCAGCTGGACAGGGAACACCGGGGAGCTGTTTTTT. This encodes CASSWTGNTGELFF.

The chain is built from TRBV5-1 and TRBJ2-5; the match to TRBD1 covers 12 bases. The trim removed 5 bases at V and 3 bases at J, leaving 17 bases unmatched. CDR1 and CDR2 from the germline V gene are SGHRS and YFSETQ. This CDR3 contains 19 residues. Here the CDR3 reads CASSSRGQGARPVKETQYF. The CDR3 DNA sequence: TGCGCCAGCAGTTCCCGGGGACAGGGGGCGCGGCCCGTTAAAGAGACCCAGTACTTC.